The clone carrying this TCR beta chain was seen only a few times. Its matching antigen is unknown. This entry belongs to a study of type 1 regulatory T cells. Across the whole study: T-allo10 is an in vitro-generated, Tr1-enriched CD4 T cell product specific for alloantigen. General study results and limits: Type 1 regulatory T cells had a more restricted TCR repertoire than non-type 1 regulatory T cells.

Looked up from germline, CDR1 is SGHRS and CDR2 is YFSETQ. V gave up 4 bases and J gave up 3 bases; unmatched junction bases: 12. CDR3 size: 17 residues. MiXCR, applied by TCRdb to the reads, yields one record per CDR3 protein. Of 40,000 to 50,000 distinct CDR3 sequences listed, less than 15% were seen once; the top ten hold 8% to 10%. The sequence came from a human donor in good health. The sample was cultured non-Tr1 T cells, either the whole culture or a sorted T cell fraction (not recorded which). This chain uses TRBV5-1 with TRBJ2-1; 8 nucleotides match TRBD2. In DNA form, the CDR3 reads TGCGCCAGCAGCCTCCGATTAGCGGGAACGCGCTACAATGAGCAGTTCTTC. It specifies CASSLRLAGTRYNEQFF.